This TCR beta chain was observed in a study of blood T cell repertoires in COVID-19. Data came from immunoSEQ multiplex PCR; TCRdb stores just in-frame clones and leaves some out. The sample yields 540,000 or so clones, 85% to 90% seen once. The CDR3 loop spans 16 amino acids. Trimming removed 2 bases from V and 5 bases from J; junction bases left unmatched: 7. Germline-derived CDR1 and CDR2 are KGHSH and LQKENI. The material sequenced was peripheral blood. The receptor comes from a woman between 50 and 59 years old with COVID-19, enrolled during active disease. The chain uses TRBV18 and TRBJ2-2, with TRBD2 matching over 8 bases. This CDR3 is CASSPDSGGSTGELFF. In DNA form, the CDR3 reads TGTGCCAGCTCACCAGACAGCGGGGGAAGTACCGGGGAGCTGTTTTTT.